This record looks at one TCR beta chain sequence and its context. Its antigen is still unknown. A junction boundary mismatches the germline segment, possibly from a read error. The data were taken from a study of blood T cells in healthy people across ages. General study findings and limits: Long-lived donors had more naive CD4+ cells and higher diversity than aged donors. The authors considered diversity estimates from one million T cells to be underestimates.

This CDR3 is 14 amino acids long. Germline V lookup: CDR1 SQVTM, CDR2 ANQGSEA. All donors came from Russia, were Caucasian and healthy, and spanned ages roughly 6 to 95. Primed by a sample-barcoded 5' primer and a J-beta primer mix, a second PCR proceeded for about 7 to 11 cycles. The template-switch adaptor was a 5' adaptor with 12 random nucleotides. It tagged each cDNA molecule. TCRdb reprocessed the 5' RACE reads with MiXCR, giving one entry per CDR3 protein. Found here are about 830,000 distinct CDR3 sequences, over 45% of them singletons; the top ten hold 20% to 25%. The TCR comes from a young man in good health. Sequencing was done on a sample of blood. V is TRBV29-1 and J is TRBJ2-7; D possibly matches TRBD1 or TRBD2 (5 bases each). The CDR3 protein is CNVAGTDSWDEQYF. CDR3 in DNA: TGCAACGTTGCCGGGACGGACTCATGGGACGAGCAGTACTTC.